The 11 T cell receptor beta chains presented below share a single source sample, sequenced in a study of shared clonotypes between healthy human individuals. Clones were read by immunoSEQ multiplex PCR, and TCRdb kept only the in-frame ones, dropping some. The sample lists hundreds of thousands of clones, roughly 80% seen once, with less than 15% in the top ten. The source material was PBMCs. All receptors come from a middle-aged woman in good health. Some clones in this sample may be carry-over from other donors' samples.

V gene TRBV30 combines with J gene TRBJ1-4; 7 bases map to TRBD1. Looked up from germline, CDR1 is GTSNPN and CDR2 is SVGIG (reference sequence). The CDR3 runs to 15 residues. With 0 bases clipped from V and 4 bases from J, the junction kept 5 bases outside the gene matches. The CDR3 here is CAWSVGTARNEKLFF. CDR3 nucleotides: TGTGCCTGGAGTGTAGGGACAGCCCGTAATGAAAAACTGTTTTTT.

V usage is TRBV7-2 and J usage is TRBJ2-6; unclear D gene. CDR1 and CDR2 from the germline V gene are SGHTA and FQGNSA. The germline V and J ends were trimmed by 3 bases and 1 base, with 10 bases remaining between them. The CDR3 is 16 residues long. CDR3 coding DNA: TGTGCCAGCAGCTTGGGCCCCGATTCTGGGGCCAACGTCCTGACTTTC. Its protein product is CASSLGPDSGANVLTF.

This clone was seen many times. The chain recombines TRBV10-3 with TRBJ2-2; TRBD2 matches 16 bases. V was pared by 10 bases and J by 5 bases, with 4 bases of the junction left unmatched. Germline V gives CDR1 ENHRY, CDR2 SYGVKD. This CDR3 comprises 15 residues. The CDR3 nucleotides read TGTGCCACGGGGACTAGCGGGAGGGAGACCGGGGAGCTGTTTTTT. It encodes CATGTSGRETGELFF.

This chain uses TRBV30 with TRBJ2-4; possible D gene TRBD1, 5 bases. The CDR3 is 17 residues long. Germline V gene sequence: CDR1 GTSNPN, CDR2 SVGIG (reference sequence). The V and J ends lost 0 bases and 0 bases respectively, with 15 bases between them. CDR3 sequence reads: CAWSVRFQGEAKNIQYF. In DNA, the CDR3 is TGTGCCTGGAGTGTACGGTTCCAGGGTGAAGCCAAAAACATTCAGTACTTC.

This chain connects TRBV5-5 to TRBJ2-7; D possibly corresponds to TRBD2 (6 bases). Trimming shortened V by 4 bases and J by 2 bases, and 7 bases separated the two germline ends. Germline V CDR1 and CDR2: SGHKS, YYEKEE (reference sequence). The CDR3 is 12 residues long. The CDR3: CASSRTTYEQYF. The CDR3, as DNA: TGTGCCAGCAGCCGGACTACCTACGAGCAGTACTTC.

DNA of the CDR3: TGTGCCAGCAGTGCTTCTGATGGGGTACACACTGAAGCTTTCTTT. As protein: CASSASDGVHTEAFF. V usage is TRBV28 and J usage is TRBJ1-1; D ambiguous. This CDR3 contains 15 residues. The V gene's germline CDR1 is MDHEN and CDR2 SYDVKM. The V gene lost 5 bases and the J gene lost 3 bases, with 16 bases spanning the gap.

The CDR3 spells CASSVVPTSGRNEQFF. CDR3 in DNA: TGTGCCAGCAGCGTAGTGCCCACTAGCGGGAGAAATGAGCAGTTCTTC. The rearrangement joins TRBV9 to TRBJ2-1; the match to TRBD2 covers 11 bases. With 0 bases clipped from V and 7 bases from J, the junction kept 6 bases outside the gene matches. The V gene's germline CDR1 is SGDLS and CDR2 YYNGEE. The CDR3 runs to 16 residues.

The chain couples TRBV7-2 to TRBJ2-4, with TRBD2 identical over 8 bases. CDR1 and CDR2 (germline): SGHTA, FQGNSA. CDR3 length: 13 amino acids. Trimming removed 5 bases from V and 8 bases from J; junction bases left unmatched: 5. The CDR3 is CASSRLAWDIQYF. The CDR3, as DNA: TGTGCCAGCAGCCGACTAGCGTGGGACATTCAGTACTTC.

The rearrangement uses TRBV19 and TRBJ2-1, with D tentatively TRBD1 (6 bases). In germline, CDR1 is LNHDA, CDR2 SQIVND (reference sequence). This CDR3 is built from 13 residues. V lost 4 bases and J lost 7, with 11 bases in between. The CDR3 bases are TGTGCCAGTAGTAATCAGGGGCGGAATGAGCAGTTCTTC. Translation: CASSNQGRNEQFF.

The chain joins TRBV11-3 to TRBJ2-2; TRBD2 agrees at 9 bases. CDR1 and CDR2 from the germline V gene are SGHNT and YENEEA. The CDR3 consists of 15 residues. The ends lost 6 bases at V and 5 bases at J; junction bases unmatched: 7. CDR3 DNA: TGTGCCAGCAGTCCCGTAGCGGGAGTTACCGGGGAGCTGTTTTTT. This codes for CASSPVAGVTGELFF.

The rearrangement links TRBV7-6 to TRBJ2-6; the D is unclear. Per germline, CDR1 SGHVS and CDR2 FNYEAQ. The CDR3 contains 14 residues. Trimming pared 8 bases from V and 0 bases from J, leaving 8 bases between. The CDR3 protein is CASGQYSGANVLTF. CDR3 bases: TGTGCCAGCGGGCAGTACTCTGGGGCCAACGTCCTGACTTTC.